These T cell receptor beta chains were read from a single sample in a study of blood T cell repertoires in COVID-19. Assay: immunoSEQ multiplex PCR; the TCRdb copy retains only in-frame clones and omits some. The repertoire holds approximately 170,000 clones, with about 80% as singletons. The sample was peripheral blood. These TCRs come from a human donor with acute or convalescent COVID-19. The donor label of this sample is uncertain. CDR3s include the opening cysteine and the closing phenylalanine or tryptophan. D genes are given only for firm matches. Size is omitted from some rows. Given values are once, few, many or a class for expanded clones.

cdr3_nt	cdr3_aa	d_call	clone_size	v_call	j_call
TGTGCCAGCAGCGCCCAGGGGACCTATGGCTACACCTTC	CASSAQGTYGYTF	NA	NA	TRBV7-9	TRBJ1-2
TGTGCCAGCAGCTCTTCGAGACTAGAGGTCACCGGGGAGCTGTTTTTT	CASSSSRLEVTGELFF	NA	NA	TRBV3-1/TRBV3-2	TRBJ2-2
TGTGCCAGCAGTGCGGGATTGTCCAGGGGGCCCCAGCATTTT	CASSAGLSRGPQHF	NA	once	TRBV25-1	TRBJ1-5
TGTGCCAGCTCACCACCGACTAGCGGGGCATACCAAGAGACCCAGTACTTC	CASSPPTSGAYQETQYF	TRBD2	once	TRBV18	TRBJ2-5
TGTGCCACCAGCAGAGGTGGACAGGGAAGTCAGCCCCAGCATTTT	CATSRGGQGSQPQHF	TRBD1	few	TRBV15	TRBJ1-5
TGTGCCAGCCGCTCCGACTTCCCCGCCTATGAGCAGTTCTTC	CASRSDFPAYEQFF	NA	NA	TRBV27	TRBJ2-1
TGCGCCAGCAGCTTGGCCCAGGGCAATTACGAGCAGTACTTC	CASSLAQGNYEQYF	NA	NA	TRBV5-1	TRBJ2-7
TGTGCCAGTAGTATAAGCAACAGCCAAGAGACCCAGTACTTC	CASSISNSQETQYF	NA	NA	TRBV19	TRBJ2-5
TGTGCCAGCAGTTTTCGCCTAGCGGGAGTTCCAGATACGCAGTATTTT	CASSFRLAGVPDTQYF	TRBD2	NA	TRBV27	TRBJ2-3
TGTGCCAGCACCCGCGGGAGGGGGGCCGCAGATACGCAGTATTTT	CASTRGRGAADTQYF	TRBD2	many	TRBV27	TRBJ2-3
TGTGCCAGCAGCCAAGACGCAGGTGGAAACACCATATATTTT	CASSQDAGGNTIYF	NA	few	TRBV3-1/TRBV3-2	TRBJ1-3
TGTGCCAGCAGCTTAGGTATGACCGGACTAGCGGGAGGAGCAGATACGCAGTATTTT	CASSLGMTGLAGGADTQYF	TRBD2	NA	TRBV7-2	TRBJ2-3
TGTGCCAGTAGTATCATCCTGAGCTCCTATAATTCACCCCTCCACTTT	CASSIILSSYNSPLHF	NA	NA	TRBV19	TRBJ1-6
TGTGCCAGCAGTTTAAGGGGAGGTGAGCAGTTCTTC	CASSLRGGEQFF	NA	NA	TRBV12-3/TRBV12-4	TRBJ2-1
TGTGCCAGTAGTAACTCCCTAGCCGGCGAGCAGTTCTTC	CASSNSLAGEQFF	NA	NA	TRBV19	TRBJ2-1
TGTGCCAGCAGTCCGCCTAGCACCGGGGAGCTGTTTTTT	CASSPPSTGELFF	NA	NA	TRBV6-5	TRBJ2-2
TGTGCCAGCAGCCGGCAGGCTAACAGGGCCGACACCTTC	CASSRQANRADTF	NA	NA	TRBV4-2	TRBJ1-2